This T cell receptor (beta chain) was retrieved from a study of T-cell reconstitution after alpha-beta-depleted transplantation in children. Preparation of the TCRbeta library involved a method that used unique molecular identifiers. TCRdb re-derived calls from the PCR reads in MiXCR, one entry per CDR3 protein. Of about 980,000 distinct CDR3 sequences listed, about 30% are singletons. General study points: Recipient T cells and thymic progenitors that survived gave rise to the high TCRbeta diversity observed at day 60 in some patients.

Trimming removed 3 bases from V and 6 bases from J, with 16 bases in between. The CDR3 is 15 amino acids. This clonotype was detected only a few times. Its target is not known. The sequenced sample was PBMCs, mostly from graft donor cells, obtained 360 days after TCRalphabeta/CD19-depleted stem cell transplant. This receptor was taken from a boy in the first two years of life who had a stem cell transplant for SCID, so the T cells may come from the graft donor. The rearrangement links TRBV12-3 or TRBV12-4 to TRBJ2-3; D may be TRBD2 (6 bases). This CDR3 reads CASSFSMDGGDTQYF. In DNA, the CDR3 is TGTGCCAGCAGTTTTAGCATGGATGGAGGGGATACGCAGTATTTT.